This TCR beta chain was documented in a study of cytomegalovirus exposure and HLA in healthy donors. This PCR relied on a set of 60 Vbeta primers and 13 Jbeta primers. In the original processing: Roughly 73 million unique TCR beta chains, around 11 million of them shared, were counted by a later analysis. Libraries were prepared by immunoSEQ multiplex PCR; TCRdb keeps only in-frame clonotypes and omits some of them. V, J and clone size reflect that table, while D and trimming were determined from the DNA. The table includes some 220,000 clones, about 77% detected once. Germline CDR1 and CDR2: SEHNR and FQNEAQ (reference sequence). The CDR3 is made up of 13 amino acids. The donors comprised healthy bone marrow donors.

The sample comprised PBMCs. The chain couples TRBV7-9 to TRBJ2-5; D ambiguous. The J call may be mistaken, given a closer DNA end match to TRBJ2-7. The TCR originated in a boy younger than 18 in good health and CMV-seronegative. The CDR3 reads CASSSLPIYEQYF. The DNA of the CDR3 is TGTGCCAGCAGCTCCCTCCCGATCTACGAGCAGTACTTC.